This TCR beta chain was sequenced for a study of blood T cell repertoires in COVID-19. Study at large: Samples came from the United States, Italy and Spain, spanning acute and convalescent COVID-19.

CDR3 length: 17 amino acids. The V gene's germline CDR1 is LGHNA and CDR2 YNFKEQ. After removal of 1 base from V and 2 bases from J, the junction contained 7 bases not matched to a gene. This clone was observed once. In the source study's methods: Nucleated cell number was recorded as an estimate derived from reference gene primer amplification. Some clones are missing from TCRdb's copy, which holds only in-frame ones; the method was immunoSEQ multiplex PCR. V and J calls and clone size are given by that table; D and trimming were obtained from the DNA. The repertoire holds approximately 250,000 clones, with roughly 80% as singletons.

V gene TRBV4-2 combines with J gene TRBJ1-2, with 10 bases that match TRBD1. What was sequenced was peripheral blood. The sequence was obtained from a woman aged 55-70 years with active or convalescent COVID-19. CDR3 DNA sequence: TGTGCCAGCAGCCAAGGGGACAGGGGCTTACCCAACTATGGCTACACCTTC. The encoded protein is CASSQGDRGLPNYGYTF.